Presented here are 2 T cell receptor beta chains from one specimen sequenced in a study of T cells in Graves' hyperthyroidism and ophthalmopathy. There were TCR beta CDR3 regions amplified from RNA transcripts. The TCR CDR3 first-round RT-PCR relied on the HTBI primer set. TCRdb called the multiplex PCR reads again in MiXCR, with one record for every CDR3 protein. The table shows roughly 300,000 distinct CDR3 sequences, with 21% occurring only once. Sequenced material: blood. All receptors come from a woman between 45 and 60 years old with Graves' hyperthyroidism.

There are many counts of this clonotype. The rearrangement joins TRBV7-9 to TRBJ2-1, with 14 bases aligning to TRBD2. This CDR3 region has 17 residues. From germline, CDR1 is SEHNR and CDR2 FQNEAQ (reference sequence). J gave up 4 bases and V 5 bases, and 7 bases lay outside the gene matches. CDR3 region: CASSPQRTSGGYNEQFF. The DNA for the CDR3 is TGTGCCAGCAGCCCACAGAGGACTAGCGGGGGGTACAATGAGCAGTTCTTC.

This clonotype was observed at least ten times. The chain carries TRBV30 and TRBJ1-1, with a weak D call TRBD1 (5 bases). This CDR3 is 13 amino acids long. V was clipped by 0 bases and J by 3 bases, with 8 bases between them. Looked up from germline, CDR1 is GTSNPN and CDR2 is SVGIG (reference sequence). The chain's CDR3 is CAWSVRGDTEAFF. CDR3 in DNA: TGTGCCTGGAGTGTGCGAGGGGACACTGAAGCTTTCTTT.